The entry below gives a single T cell receptor (beta chain) sequence along with its context. Its antigen is not identified. The method was immunoSEQ multiplex PCR; TCRdb's version includes in-frame clones alone and lacks a portion of them. There are more than 1,200 clones in the sample; approximately 81% occur only once, and around an eighth lies in the top ten. This specimen comes from a study of tissue T cells after allogeneic stem cell transplantation. The overall study: Of the grafts for graft-versus-host disease patients, four were unmodified and three CD34-selected. Study-wide points: Shared clones across patients were few; motif clustering revealed tissue-specific shared signatures. Anatomically similar tissues had similar TCR repertoires within each patient.

The germline V gene has CDR1 MNHEY and CDR2 SVGAGI. The ends lost 7 bases at V and 9 bases at J; junction bases unmatched: 7. This CDR3 contains 13 residues. Sequenced material: spleen tissue, taken at autopsy. V usage is TRBV6-5 and J usage is TRBJ2-5; 11 bases are shared with TRBD1. This receptor was obtained from a male patient between 35 and 69 years old with steroid-refractory graft-versus-host disease after an allogeneic stem cell transplant. Some T cells may be provided by the graft donor. CDR3 protein: CASIGGQGAAQYF. Here the CDR3 DNA reads TGTGCCAGCATCGGAGGACAGGGGGCGGCCCAGTACTTC.